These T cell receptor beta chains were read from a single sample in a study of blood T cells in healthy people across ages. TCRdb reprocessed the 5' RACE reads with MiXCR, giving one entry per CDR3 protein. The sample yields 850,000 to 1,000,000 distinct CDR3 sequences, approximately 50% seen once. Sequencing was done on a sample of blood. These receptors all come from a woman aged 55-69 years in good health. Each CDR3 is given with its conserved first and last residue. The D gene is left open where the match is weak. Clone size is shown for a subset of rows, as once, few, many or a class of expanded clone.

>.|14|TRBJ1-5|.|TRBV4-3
TGCGCCAGCAGCTCTCAGGCAGCGGATCAGCCCCAGCATTTT
CASSSQAADQPQHF
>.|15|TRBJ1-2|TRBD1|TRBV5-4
TGTGCCAGCAGCTTGGCCGGGACAGGGGGATTTGGCTACACCTTC
CASSLAGTGGFGYTF
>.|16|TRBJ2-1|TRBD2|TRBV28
TGTGCCAGCAGGGAAAGTGGACTAGCGGAATACAATGAGCAGTTCTTC
CASRESGLAEYNEQFF
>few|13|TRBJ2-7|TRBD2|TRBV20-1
TGCAGTGCGACTTGGACTAGCGGCCACGAGCAGTACTTC
CSATWTSGHEQYF
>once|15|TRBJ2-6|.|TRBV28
TGTGCCAGCAGGAAAGGTAGCTCTGGGGCCAACGTCCTGACTTTC
CASRKGSSGANVLTF
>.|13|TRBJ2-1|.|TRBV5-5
TGTGCCAGCAGCTTCTCTAGCTCGGGTGAGCAGTTCTTC
CASSFSSSGEQFF
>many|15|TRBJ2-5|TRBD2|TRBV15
TGTGCCACCAGCAGAGATCTGGCGGGAGTAGAGACCCAGTACTTC
CATSRDLAGVETQYF
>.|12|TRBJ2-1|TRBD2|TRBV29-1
TGCAGCGGAGGACTAGTTAGTAATGAGCAGTTCTTC
CSGGLVSNEQFF
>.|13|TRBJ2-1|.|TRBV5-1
TGCGCCAGCAGCGTGGTGGGAAACAATGAGCAGTTCTTC
CASSVVGNNEQFF
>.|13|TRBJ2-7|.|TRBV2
TGTGCCAGCAGGGCCGGGACTTTATACGAGCAGTACTTC
CASRAGTLYEQYF
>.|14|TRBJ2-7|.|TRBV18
TGTGCCAGCTCAGTAACGGGACCCATCTACGAGCAGTACTTC
CASSVTGPIYEQYF
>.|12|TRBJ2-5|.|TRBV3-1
TGTGCCAGCAGGCTGTTTGGGGAGACCCAGTACTTC
CASRLFGETQYF
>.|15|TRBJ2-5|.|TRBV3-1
TGTGCCGGCAGCCAAGATCTGGCGAGGAGAGGGACCCAGTACTTC
CAGSQDLARRGTQYF
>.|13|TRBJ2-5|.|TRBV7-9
TGTGCCAGCATCCCGGACGGCGGGGAGACCCAGTACTTC
CASIPDGGETQYF
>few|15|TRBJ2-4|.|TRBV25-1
TGTGCCAGCAGTGAATTTGTCGGAGGGGCGGACATTCAGTACTTC
CASSEFVGGADIQYF
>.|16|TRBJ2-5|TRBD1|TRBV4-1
TGCGCCAGCAGCCACTCCGACAGGGGGCGCTACAATGAGCAGTACTTC
CASSHSDRGRYNEQYF
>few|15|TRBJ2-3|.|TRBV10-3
TGTGCCATCAGTGAGTCGGAACATCATGGAGATACGCAGTATTTT
CAISESEHHGDTQYF
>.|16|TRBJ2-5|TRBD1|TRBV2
TGTGCCAGCAGGGAGATGGACAGGGGGTACCAAGAGACCCAGTACTTC
CASREMDRGYQETQYF
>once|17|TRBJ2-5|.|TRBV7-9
TGTGCCAGCAGCCGGAGGACCGGGCGGAGCATTGGAGAGACCCAGTACTTC
CASSRRTGRSIGETQYF
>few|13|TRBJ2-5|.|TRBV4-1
TGCGCCAGCAGCCGGCTTTTAGGTCAAGAGCAGTACTTC
CASSRLLGQEQYF
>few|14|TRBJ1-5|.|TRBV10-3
TGTGCCATCAGTGAAGGTAGGGCAGGCCAGCCCCAGCATTTT
CAISEGRAGQPQHF
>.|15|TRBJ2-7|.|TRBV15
TGTGCCACCAGCAGGGTCACCCTTTTGGCCCACGAGCAGTACTTC
CATSRVTLLAHEQYF
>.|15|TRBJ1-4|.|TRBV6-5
TGTGCCAGCAGTTACCAACAGGGCGAGGTTGAAAAACTGTTTTTT
CASSYQQGEVEKLFF
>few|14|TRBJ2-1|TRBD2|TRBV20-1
TGCAGTGCTAGGCGGGAGCTCATGGGGAATGAGCAGTTCTTC
CSARRELMGNEQFF
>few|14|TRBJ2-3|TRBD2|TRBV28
TGTGCCAGCAGGCCGGGACTAGCCTCAGATACGCAGTATTTT
CASRPGLASDTQYF
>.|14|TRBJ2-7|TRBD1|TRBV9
TGTGCCAGCAGCGGGACAGGGTTTTCGGGCGAGCAGTACTTC
CASSGTGFSGEQYF
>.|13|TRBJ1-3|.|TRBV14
TGTGCCAGCAGCCAATGGAGGGATACCACCATATATTTT
CASSQWRDTTIYF
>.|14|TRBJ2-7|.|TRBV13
TGTGCCAGCAGCCGCGGGGACCTCCTCTACGAGCAGTACTTC
CASSRGDLLYEQYF
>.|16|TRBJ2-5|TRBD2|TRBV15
TGTGCCACCAGCGACCCGGCTAGCGGGAGATGGGAGACCCAGTACTTC
CATSDPASGRWETQYF
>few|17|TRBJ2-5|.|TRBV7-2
TGTGCCAGCAGCCTGCAACCGGGGGCGGGCGGGATAGAGACCCAGTACTTC
CASSLQPGAGGIETQYF
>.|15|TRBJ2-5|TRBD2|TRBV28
TGTGCCAGCAGTTGGGTTAGCGGGAGTTTAGGGACCCAGTACTTC
CASSWVSGSLGTQYF
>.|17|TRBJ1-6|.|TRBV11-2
TGTGCCAGCAGTTTACCCACCGGGACTCTTGCCGCTTCACCCCTCCACTTT
CASSLPTGTLAASPLHF
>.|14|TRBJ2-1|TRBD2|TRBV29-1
TGCAGCGTTGAGGACCTAGCGGGAAGGGATGAGCAGTTCTTC
CSVEDLAGRDEQFF
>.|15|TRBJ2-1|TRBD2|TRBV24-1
TGTGCCACAGGGACTAGCGGGAGCTCCTACAATGAGCAGTTCTTC
CATGTSGSSYNEQFF
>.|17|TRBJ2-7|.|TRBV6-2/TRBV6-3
TGTGCCAGCAGTAACTCCCCAGGGAGGGGGCGACCGGTCGAGCAGTACTTC
CASSNSPGRGRPVEQYF
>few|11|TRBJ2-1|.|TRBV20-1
TGCAGTGCCCCCGACCCAAATGAGCAGTTCTTC
CSAPDPNEQFF
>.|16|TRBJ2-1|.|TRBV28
TGTGCCAGCTCGACGGGTGGGTACCAACTCTACAATGAGCAGTTCTTC
CASSTGGYQLYNEQFF
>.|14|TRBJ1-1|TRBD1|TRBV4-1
TGCGCCAGCAGCCAGACAGGGGGTATCGCTGAAGCTTTCTTT
CASSQTGGIAEAFF
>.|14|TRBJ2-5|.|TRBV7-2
TGTGCCAGCAGCGCTTATCCAGGGGGGGGGACCCAGTACTTC
CASSAYPGGGTQYF
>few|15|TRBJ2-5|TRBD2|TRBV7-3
TGTGCCAGCAGCTTAGGCCTAGCGGGAGAAAAGACCCAGTACTTC
CASSLGLAGEKTQYF
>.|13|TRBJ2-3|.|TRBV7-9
TGTGCCAGCACGATGAGGGAGACGGATACGCAGTATTTT
CASTMRETDTQYF